Shown below are 15 T cell receptor beta chains from a single sample sequenced in a study of blood T cell repertoires in COVID-19. Repertoires were generated with immunoSEQ multiplex PCR, while TCRdb's copy carries only in-frame clones and drops some. Of tens of thousands of clones detected, about nine tenths appear once; the ten largest clones hold under 0.65%. The source material was peripheral blood. These receptors all stem from a man in his fifties or sixties with COVID-19, enrolled during active disease.

The chain is built from TRBV15 and TRBJ2-2; 13 bases line up with TRBD2. The CDR3 is made up of 16 amino acids. Germline V CDR1 and CDR2: LNHNV, YYDKDF (reference sequence). Trimming removed 4 bases from V and 4 bases from J; junction bases left unmatched: 3. CDR3 nucleotide sequence: TGTGCCACCAGCAAAGGACTAGCGGGAGTCACCGGGGAGCTGTTTTTT. This translates into CATSKGLAGVTGELFF.

This rearrangement joins TRBV9 to TRBJ2-7; possible D gene TRBD2, 6 bases. V shed 3 bases and J shed 3 bases, with 10 bases lying between them. Germline values: CDR1 SGDLS, CDR2 YYNGEE. The CDR3 sequence is 13 residues long. The CDR3 nucleotides are TGTGCCAGCAGCGCCGGGGGACTCTACGAGCAGTACTTC. Translated: CASSAGGLYEQYF.

This chain connects TRBV5-1 to TRBJ2-7, with 8 nucleotides matching TRBD2. With V trimmed by 1 base and J by 0 bases, 9 bases remained unmatched. CDR1 is SGHRS, CDR2 YFSETQ, per germline. CDR3 length: 17 amino acids. CDR3 residues: CASSLSLGGVSSYEQYF. The CDR3 DNA follows: TGCGCCAGCAGCTTGTCACTCGGGGGGGTGAGCTCCTACGAGCAGTACTTC.

This chain links TRBV6-2 or TRBV6-3 with TRBJ1-3, with TRBD1 matching 9 bases. This CDR3 has 15 residues. Germline values: CDR1 MNHEY, CDR2 SVGEGT. J lost 1 base, V lost 5 bases, and 3 bases had no gene match. CDR3 in amino acids: CASSIGTGSGNTIYF. CDR3 sequence (DNA): TGTGCCAGCAGTATCGGGACAGGGTCTGGAAACACCATATATTTT.

The CDR3 bases are TGTGCCAGCAGAACTAGCGGGAGTTACGAGCAGTACTTC. Translated, it gives CASRTSGSYEQYF. The chain employs TRBV27 and TRBJ2-7; TRBD2 agrees at 11 bases. Trimming took 6 bases from V and 4 from J; bases not matched to a gene: 2. The V gene's germline CDR1 is MNHEY and CDR2 SMNVEV (reference sequence). The CDR3 is 13 amino acids.

This chain joins TRBV7-9 and TRBJ2-5; D gene ambiguous. CDR3 length: 12 residues. The ends were cut back, 10 bases at V and 5 bases at J, with 14 bases in the middle. The germline V gene encodes CDR1 SEHNR and CDR2 FQNEAQ (reference sequence). The CDR3 bases are TGTGCCACGACGGCCGACGGGGAGACCCAGTACTTC. The encoded protein is CATTADGETQYF. The full variable domain, completed using reference TRBV7-9 and TRBJ2-5, is DTGVSQNPRHKITKRGQNVTFRCDPISEHNRLYWYRQTLGQGPEFLTYFQNEAQLEKSRLLSDRFSAERPKGSFSTLEIQRTEQGDSAMYLCATTADGETQYFGPGTRLLVL.

The chain uses TRBV4-1 and TRBJ1-3, with 9 nucleotides matching TRBD1. The ends lost 5 bases at V and 5 bases at J; junction bases unmatched: 7. Looked up from germline, CDR1 is MGHRA and CDR2 is YSYEKL. This CDR3 has 15 amino acids. CDR3 amino acids: CASSSRGTGRNTIYF. The CDR3, as DNA: TGCGCCAGCAGCTCGCGAGGGACAGGGAGAAACACCATATATTTT.

The chain links TRBV7-8 to TRBJ1-1, with D tentatively TRBD1 (5 bases). CDR3 size: 15 residues. The V and J ends lost 2 bases and 0 bases respectively, with 10 bases between them. Germline V gene lookup returns CDR1 SGHVS and CDR2 FQNEAQ. Written as DNA, the CDR3 is TGTGCCAGCAGCTTATCCAGGGTGATGAACACTGAAGCTTTCTTT. Amino acid sequence: CASSLSRVMNTEAFF.

J is TRBJ1-2 and V is TRBV4-2; 8 bases align to TRBD1. The germline CDR1 and CDR2 sequences are LGHNA and YNFKEQ. The junction had 5 bases not matched to a gene; V was cut back by 4 bases and J by 7 bases. The CDR3 runs to 13 residues. The DNA for the CDR3 is TGTGCCAGCAGCCCGACAGGGGTCGGTGGCTACACCTTC. Protein: CASSPTGVGGYTF.

The count of this clone is one. The CDR3 nucleotides are TGTGCCAGCAGCGTACGAAGGACTAGCGGGAGTTTCGGAGGGAATGAGCAGTTCTTC. It is translated as CASSVRRTSGSFGGNEQFF. The chain combines TRBV9 with TRBJ2-1, with 13 bases that match TRBD2. This CDR3 comprises 19 residues. The germline CDR1 and CDR2 sequences are SGDLS and YYNGEE. The V and J ends lost 1 base and 7 bases, in that order; junction bases with no gene match: 14.

The V and J genes are TRBV28 and TRBJ2-7, with 10 bases identical to TRBD2. CDR3 length: 14 residues. Looked up from germline, CDR1 is MDHEN and CDR2 is SYDVKM. V dropped 6 bases and J dropped 7; count of bases not matched to a gene: 9. CDR3 residues: CASSPLAGGIEQYF. The CDR3 nucleotides read TGTGCCAGCAGCCCCTTAGCGGGAGGTATTGAGCAGTACTTC.

V usage is TRBV12-3 or TRBV12-4 and J usage is TRBJ1-2; no reliable D call. Trimming stripped 2 bases from V and 6 bases from J, with 7 bases between. This CDR3 spans 12 amino acids. The CDR3 DNA sequence: TGTGCCAGCAGTTTATCCCGTCATGGCTACACCTTC. It translates to CASSLSRHGYTF.

This chain links TRBV6-5 with TRBJ2-2; 7 positions match TRBD1. V shed 9 bases, J shed 4 bases, and the junction held 2 bases outside the gene matches. Germline loops: CDR1 MNHEY, CDR2 SVGAGI. The CDR3 covers 12 residues. The CDR3 is CASGQVTGELFF. Written as DNA, the CDR3 is TGTGCCAGTGGACAGGTCACCGGGGAGCTGTTTTTT.

This rearrangement joins TRBV7-2 to TRBJ2-1, with a tentative D call TRBD2 (6 bases). Looked up from germline, CDR1 is SGHTA and CDR2 is FQGNSA. V shed 5 bases and J shed 0 bases, with 17 bases lying between them. This CDR3 is built from 17 residues. CDR3 sequence reads: CASSHPLDGSSYNEQFF. The CDR3 nucleotides read TGTGCCAGCAGCCACCCCTTGGACGGGAGCTCCTACAATGAGCAGTTCTTC.

This clone appeared a few times. The same CDR3 is also encoded by other DNA sequences in this sample. The chain joins TRBV28 to TRBJ1-5; D is uncertain. The CDR3 is 14 amino acids. Germline CDR1 MDHEN, CDR2 SYDVKM. V lost 8 bases to trimming and J lost 2 bases, with 13 bases between them. DNA for the CDR3: TGTGCCAGCCGGAGGTGGGGTGGCAATCAGCCCCAGCATTTT. It codes for CASRRWGGNQPQHF.